The present entry profiles one T cell receptor beta chain with its context. This record comes from a study of blood T cell repertoires in COVID-19. Across the study: The analysed material was cDNA or gDNA that came from T cells, B-cell-depleted T cells, or PBMCs.

Original processing methods: Reference gene primer amplification gave nucleated cell count estimates. Only in-frame clones appear in the TCRdb table, and some are missing; sequencing was by immunoSEQ multiplex PCR. V and J calls and clone size are as listed in that table; D and trimming were resolved from the DNA. Here the sample spans under 200,000 clones, approximately 90% being singletons. The sequencing sample was made of peripheral blood. The sequence was obtained from a man aged 55 to 70 with active or convalescent COVID-19.

The CDR3 spells CASSDPLPDEQYF. The CDR3 region has the DNA TGTGCCAGCAGTGACCCTCTCCCCGACGAGCAGTACTTC. The chain combines TRBV6-4 with TRBJ2-7; no reliable D call. Trimming took off 2 bases at V and 5 bases at J, with 10 bases between the two ends. Germline V CDR1 and CDR2: MRHNA, SNTAGT. This CDR3 has 13 amino acids.